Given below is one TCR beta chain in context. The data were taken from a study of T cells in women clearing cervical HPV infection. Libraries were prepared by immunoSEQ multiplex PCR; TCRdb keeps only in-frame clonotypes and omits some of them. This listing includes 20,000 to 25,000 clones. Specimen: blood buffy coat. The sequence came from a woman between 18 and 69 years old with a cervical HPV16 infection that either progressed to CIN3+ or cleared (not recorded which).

The CDR3 reads CASKSQGAADTQYF. CDR3 bases read: TGTGCCAGCAAGTCACAGGGGGCGGCAGATACG. This rearrangement joins TRBV2 to TRBJ2-3; 9 bases match TRBD1. The read ends 3 residues before the CDR3 terminus; that terminus is restored from the germline J gene. Germline lookup yields CDR1 SNHLY and CDR2 FYNNEI. Trimming took 7 bases from V and 4 from J; bases not matched to a gene: 6. The CDR3 has 14 residues.